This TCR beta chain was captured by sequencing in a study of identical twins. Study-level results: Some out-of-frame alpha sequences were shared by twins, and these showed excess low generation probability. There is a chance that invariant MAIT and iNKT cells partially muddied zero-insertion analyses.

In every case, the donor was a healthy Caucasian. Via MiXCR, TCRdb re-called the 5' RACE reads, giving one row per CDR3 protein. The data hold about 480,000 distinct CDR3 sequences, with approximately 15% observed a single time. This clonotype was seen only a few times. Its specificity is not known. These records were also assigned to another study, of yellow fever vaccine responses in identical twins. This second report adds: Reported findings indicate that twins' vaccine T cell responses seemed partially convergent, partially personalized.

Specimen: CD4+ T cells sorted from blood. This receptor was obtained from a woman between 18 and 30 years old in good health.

In DNA, the CDR3 is TGCGCCAGCAGCTTGGGGGGCGGAGGCCCCGGCAATGAGCAGTTCTTC. Protein sequence: CASSLGGGGPGNEQFF. The chain combines TRBV5-1 with TRBJ2-1; D may match TRBD1 or TRBD2 (5 bases each). V was cut by 0 bases and J by 6 bases, with 16 bases left in between. Per the germline V gene, CDR1 is SGHRS and CDR2 is YFSETQ. The CDR3 is 16 residues long. Supplemented by reference TRBV5-1 and TRBJ2-1, the full variable domain reads KAGVTQTPRYLIKTRGQQVTLSCSPISGHRSVSWYQQTPGQGLQFLFEYFSETQRNKGNFPGRFSGRQFSNSRSEMNVSTLELGDSALYLCASSLGGGGPGNEQFFGPGTRLTVL.